This T cell receptor beta chain was retrieved from a study of T cell repertoires in cytomegalovirus infection. Germline V lookup: CDR1 SGHTA, CDR2 FQGNSA. Trimming cost V 1 base and J 2 bases, with 11 bases left between them. The CDR3 consists of 15 residues. Each CDR3 protein is one row after TCRdb ran MiXCR on the reads. The table lists more than 150,000 distinct CDR3 sequences, roughly a sixth of them singletons, with approximately 18% in the top ten. The sample taken for sequencing was CD8+ T cells from PBMCs. This chain uses TRBV7-2 with TRBJ2-5, with D perhaps assigned TRBD1 or TRBD2 (6 bases each). This clonotype originated in a human donor in good health (CMV status not recorded). Some clones in this sample may be carry-over from other donors' samples. The CDR3 protein is CASSLDGGPQETQYF. DNA for the CDR3: TGTGCCAGCAGCTTAGACGGGGGCCCTCAAGAGACCCAGTACTTC.